Listed below are T cell receptor beta chains from one sample, sequenced in a study of cytotoxic CD8 clonotypes in ibrutinib-treated CLL. Some clones are missing from TCRdb's copy, which holds only in-frame ones; the method was immunoSEQ multiplex PCR. The table shows about 270,000 clones, with less than 85% occurring only once. The starting material was PBMCs, obtained at disease progression, from a patient treated with ibrutinib. The receptors here all came from a human donor with chronic lymphocytic leukemia. The conserved cysteine and the conserved F or W are not part of the CDR3 here. Each record gives: J gene, D gene, V gene, CDR3 protein. The D gene is left open where the match is weak.

J gene: TRBJ2-7; D gene: -; V gene: TRBV11-2; CDR3 protein: ASSLGSLDQSSYEQY
J gene: TRBJ2-7; D gene: -; V gene: TRBV6-1; CDR3 protein: ASSDPTVPNYEQY
J gene: TRBJ1-6; D gene: TRBD1; V gene: TRBV15; CDR3 protein: ATSTMSRGRNSPLH
J gene: TRBJ2-7; D gene: TRBD1; V gene: TRBV6-6; CDR3 protein: ASSGDSYEQY
J gene: TRBJ2-2; D gene: -; V gene: TRBV9; CDR3 protein: ASSVVRRGELF
J gene: TRBJ1-6; D gene: -; V gene: TRBV12-5; CDR3 protein: ASGRKVGVNRMGENSPLH
J gene: TRBJ2-3; D gene: TRBD2; V gene: TRBV11-2; CDR3 protein: ASSLGWGAGGLTDTQY
J gene: TRBJ1-2; D gene: -; V gene: TRBV5-4; CDR3 protein: ASSSPRVNNYGYT
J gene: TRBJ2-5; D gene: -; V gene: TRBV5-1; CDR3 protein: ASSSRERETQY
J gene: TRBJ2-1; D gene: TRBD1; V gene: TRBV5-1; CDR3 protein: ASSSRTGRNEQF
J gene: TRBJ1-2; D gene: -; V gene: TRBV4-2; CDR3 protein: ASSQSTGLRYGYT
J gene: TRBJ1-3; D gene: -; V gene: TRBV20-1; CDR3 protein: SARVGNTIY
J gene: TRBJ2-3; D gene: -; V gene: TRBV10-2; CDR3 protein: ASSETGQQY
J gene: TRBJ1-2; D gene: TRBD1; V gene: TRBV4-1; CDR3 protein: ASTRDRIRSGYT
J gene: TRBJ1-2; D gene: TRBD1; V gene: TRBV5-1; CDR3 protein: ASTDRTGGRGYT
J gene: TRBJ1-1; D gene: -; V gene: TRBV19; CDR3 protein: ASSALGAGYTEAF
J gene: TRBJ2-2; D gene: -; V gene: TRBV6-5; CDR3 protein: ASMAMAANTGELF
J gene: TRBJ2-5; D gene: -; V gene: TRBV27; CDR3 protein: ASSFQETQY
J gene: TRBJ1-5; D gene: TRBD1; V gene: TRBV15; CDR3 protein: ATSRGAGGGQPQH
J gene: TRBJ2-5; D gene: -; V gene: TRBV21-1; CDR3 protein: ASSKAGKETQY
J gene: TRBJ2-7; D gene: TRBD1; V gene: TRBV27; CDR3 protein: ASSTRQGRYEQY
J gene: TRBJ1-5; D gene: -; V gene: TRBV19; CDR3 protein: ASSFGRIRIYSNQPQH
J gene: TRBJ2-5; D gene: -; V gene: TRBV28; CDR3 protein: ASSFFDEETQY
J gene: TRBJ1-6; D gene: -; V gene: TRBV5-1; CDR3 protein: ARHYTETGPYNSPLH
J gene: TRBJ2-1; D gene: -; V gene: TRBV29-1; CDR3 protein: SVVWLINNEQF
J gene: TRBJ2-7; D gene: -; V gene: TRBV29-1; CDR3 protein: SVVGPNGVQY
J gene: TRBJ2-7; D gene: -; V gene: TRBV6-1; CDR3 protein: ASSPGTGYEQY
J gene: TRBJ2-1; D gene: TRBD2; V gene: TRBV6-1; CDR3 protein: ASSGRLAGVINEQF
J gene: TRBJ2-7; D gene: TRBD2; V gene: TRBV7-6; CDR3 protein: ASSFPQREPLWEQY
J gene: TRBJ1-6; D gene: TRBD1; V gene: TRBV6-6; CDR3 protein: ASSSGTANSPLH
J gene: TRBJ1-2; D gene: -; V gene: TRBV10-3; CDR3 protein: AATGPNYGYT
J gene: TRBJ1-1; D gene: -; V gene: TRBV5-1; CDR3 protein: ASSLPPLDGGTEAF
J gene: TRBJ2-7; D gene: TRBD2; V gene: TRBV11-2; CDR3 protein: ASSFRLAGSYEQY
J gene: TRBJ2-7; D gene: TRBD2; V gene: TRBV14; CDR3 protein: ASRSGGEQY
J gene: TRBJ1-4; D gene: TRBD1; V gene: TRBV28; CDR3 protein: ASSTAGGREKLF
J gene: TRBJ2-3; D gene: TRBD1; V gene: TRBV4-1; CDR3 protein: ASSELRGGTGLINTQY
J gene: TRBJ2-1; D gene: -; V gene: TRBV5-1; CDR3 protein: ASSLAGNRGEQF
J gene: TRBJ2-5; D gene: -; V gene: TRBV19; CDR3 protein: ASSMASWGETQY
J gene: TRBJ2-2; D gene: -; V gene: TRBV28; CDR3 protein: ASSTIGLRGTGELF
J gene: TRBJ2-3; D gene: -; V gene: TRBV6-5; CDR3 protein: ASSRGALGTDTQY
J gene: TRBJ1-5; D gene: -; V gene: TRBV5-1; CDR3 protein: ASSLVPGAQPQH
J gene: TRBJ2-3; D gene: -; V gene: TRBV2; CDR3 protein: ASGEDSTDTQY
J gene: TRBJ2-1; D gene: -; V gene: TRBV29-1; CDR3 protein: SVRDLTNNEQF
J gene: TRBJ2-7; D gene: -; V gene: TRBV7-9; CDR3 protein: ASSPWDGAYEQY
J gene: TRBJ1-4; D gene: -; V gene: TRBV19; CDR3 protein: ASRLGPAEHEKLF
J gene: TRBJ2-7; D gene: -; V gene: TRBV27; CDR3 protein: ASSLGYNVAGSSYEQY
J gene: TRBJ2-2; D gene: TRBD2; V gene: TRBV10-3; CDR3 protein: AISESGLVTGELF
J gene: TRBJ2-7; D gene: -; V gene: TRBV28; CDR3 protein: ASSPVLGTYEQY
J gene: TRBJ1-6; D gene: -; V gene: TRBV5-1; CDR3 protein: ASRYGAGDSYNSPLH
J gene: TRBJ2-1; D gene: TRBD2; V gene: TRBV7-2; CDR3 protein: ASSLGSGSNEQF
J gene: TRBJ1-3; D gene: TRBD1; V gene: TRBV5-4; CDR3 protein: ASSPDRDRGNTIY
J gene: TRBJ2-7; D gene: TRBD1; V gene: TRBV28; CDR3 protein: ASSYFRDRNPRISI
J gene: TRBJ1-2; D gene: -; V gene: TRBV18; CDR3 protein: ASSPGHPDGYT
J gene: TRBJ1-1; D gene: TRBD1; V gene: TRBV20-1; CDR3 protein: SARGDREAF
J gene: TRBJ2-3; D gene: TRBD2; V gene: TRBV18; CDR3 protein: ASSPGLAPTDTQY
J gene: TRBJ2-7; D gene: -; V gene: TRBV10-3; CDR3 protein: AISKGQGDEQY
J gene: TRBJ2-5; D gene: -; V gene: TRBV9; CDR3 protein: ASSQLGHFQETQY
J gene: TRBJ2-1; D gene: -; V gene: TRBV10-3; CDR3 protein: AISENEQF
J gene: TRBJ2-1; D gene: TRBD2; V gene: TRBV4-1; CDR3 protein: ASTAGGLSYNEQF
J gene: TRBJ2-5; D gene: -; V gene: TRBV2; CDR3 protein: ASSEFSEVETQY